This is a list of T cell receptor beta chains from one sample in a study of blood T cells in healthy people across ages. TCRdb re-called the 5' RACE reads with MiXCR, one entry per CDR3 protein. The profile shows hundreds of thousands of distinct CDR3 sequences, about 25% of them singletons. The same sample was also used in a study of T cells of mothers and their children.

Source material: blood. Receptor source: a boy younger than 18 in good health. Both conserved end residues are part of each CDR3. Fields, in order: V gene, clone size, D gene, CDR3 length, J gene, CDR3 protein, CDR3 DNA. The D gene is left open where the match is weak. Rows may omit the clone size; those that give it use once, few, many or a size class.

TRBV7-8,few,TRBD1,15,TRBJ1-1,CASSFIRTGGTEAFF,TGTGCCAGCAGCTTTATTCGGACAGGGGGGACTGAAGCTTTCTTT
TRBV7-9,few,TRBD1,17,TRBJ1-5,CASSAGPGGNSNQPQHF,TGTGCCAGCAGCGCGGGACCAGGGGGCAATAGCAATCAGCCCCAGCATTTT
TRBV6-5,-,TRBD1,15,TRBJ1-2,CASSAGGTGDYGYTF,TGTGCCAGCAGTGCGGGCGGGACAGGGGACTATGGCTACACCTTC
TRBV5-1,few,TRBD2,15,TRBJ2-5,CASSLAGGGAETQYF,TGCGCCAGCAGCTTGGCCGGCGGGGGGGCCGAGACCCAGTACTTC
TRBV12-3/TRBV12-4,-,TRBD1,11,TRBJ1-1,CASTRTGEAFF,TGTGCCAGCACCAGGACAGGAGAAGCTTTCTTT
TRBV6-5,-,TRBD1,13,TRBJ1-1,CASSTHRGAEAFF,TGTGCCAGCAGTACCCACAGGGGGGCTGAAGCTTTCTTT
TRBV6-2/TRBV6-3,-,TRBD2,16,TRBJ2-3,CASSYSGDYSTDTQYF,TGTGCCAGCAGTTACTCGGGGGACTACAGCACAGATACGCAGTATTTT
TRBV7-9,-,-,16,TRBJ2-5,CASSLALDRIQETQYF,TGTGCCAGCAGCTTAGCGCTGGACAGAATTCAAGAGACCCAGTACTTC
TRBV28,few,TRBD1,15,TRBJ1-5,CASSLLQGAGQPQHF,TGTGCCAGCAGTTTGTTGCAGGGGGCCGGTCAGCCCCAGCATTTT
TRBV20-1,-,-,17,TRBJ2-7,CSALLSNSPQFSYEQYF,TGCAGTGCCCTTCTTAGCAATTCCCCCCAGTTTTCCTACGAGCAGTACTTC
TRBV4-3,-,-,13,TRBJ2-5,CASSQFQGGTQYF,TGCGCCAGCAGCCAATTCCAAGGAGGGACCCAGTACTTC
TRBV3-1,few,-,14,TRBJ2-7,CASSQGSGKDEQYF,TGTGCCAGCAGCCAAGGATCAGGGAAGGACGAGCAGTACTTC
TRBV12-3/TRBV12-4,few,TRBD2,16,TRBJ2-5,CASSSVPGGGQETQYF,TGTGCCAGCAGTTCAGTCCCCGGGGGGGGCCAAGAGACCCAGTACTTC
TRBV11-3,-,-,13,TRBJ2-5,CASSLDTVETQYF,TGTGCCAGCAGCTTAGATACGGTAGAGACCCAGTACTTC
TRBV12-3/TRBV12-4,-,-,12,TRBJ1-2,CASTLGIYGYTF,TGTGCCAGCACCCTCGGGATTTATGGCTACACCTTC
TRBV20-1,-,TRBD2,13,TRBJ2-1,CSARTSGTFEQFF,TGTAGTGCTCGGACTAGCGGGACCTTCGAGCAGTTCTTC
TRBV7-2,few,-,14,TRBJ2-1,CASSLSTPNNEQFF,TGTGCCAGCAGCTTATCGACGCCGAACAATGAGCAGTTCTTC
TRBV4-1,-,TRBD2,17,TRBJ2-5,CASSQVSGGLVGETQYF,TGCGCCAGCAGCCAAGTCTCCGGTGGACTAGTGGGTGAGACCCAGTACTTC
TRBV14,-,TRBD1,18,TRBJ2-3,CASSQDGLGTGATDTQYF,TGTGCCAGCAGCCAAGATGGTCTCGGGACAGGGGCAACAGATACGCAGTATTTT
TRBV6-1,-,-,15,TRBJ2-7,CASRTRDTFNYEQYF,TGTGCCAGCAGGACCCGGGACACGTTCAACTACGAGCAGTACTTC
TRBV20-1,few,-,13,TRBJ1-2,CSARSLGFYGYTF,TGCAGTGCTAGGAGTTTGGGGTTTTATGGCTACACCTTC
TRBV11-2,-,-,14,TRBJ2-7,CASSFGRGAYEQYF,TGTGCCAGCAGCTTCGGGCGTGGGGCCTACGAGCAGTACTTC
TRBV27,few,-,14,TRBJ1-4,CASSFRGPGEKLFF,TGTGCCAGCAGTTTCCGGGGACCAGGCGAAAAACTGTTTTTT
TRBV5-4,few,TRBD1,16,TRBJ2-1,CASRPPGQGEGSEQFF,TGTGCCAGCAGGCCACCGGGACAGGGGGAAGGTAGTGAGCAGTTCTTC
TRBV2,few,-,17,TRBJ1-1,CASSEAGGRETNTEAFF,TGTGCCAGCAGTGAAGCGGGGGGGCGGGAGACGAACACTGAGGCTTTCTTT
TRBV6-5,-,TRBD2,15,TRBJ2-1,CASSYSPLAGDEQFF,TGTGCCAGCAGTTACTCCCCTCTAGCGGGAGATGAACAGTTCTTC
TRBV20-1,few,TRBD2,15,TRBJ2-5,CSANPRGLGEETQYF,TGCAGTGCTAACCCGCGTGGACTAGGGGAAGAGACCCAGTACTTC
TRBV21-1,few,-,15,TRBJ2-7,CASSKVRQGPYEQYF,TGTGCCAGCAGCAAAGTCAGACAGGGACCCTACGAGCAGTACTTC
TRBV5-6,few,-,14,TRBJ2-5,CASSPLLARKTQYF,TGTGCCAGCAGCCCGCTACTAGCAAGGAAGACCCAGTACTTC
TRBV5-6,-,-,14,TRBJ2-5,CASSFAGQITRQYF,TGTGCCAGCAGCTTTGCCGGACAGATTACGAGGCAGTACTTC
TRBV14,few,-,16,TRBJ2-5,CASSQDSTITGETQYF,TGTGCCAGCAGCCAAGATAGTACCATTACCGGGGAGACCCAGTACTTC
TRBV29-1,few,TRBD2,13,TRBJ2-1,CSVETSENNEQFF,TGCAGCGTGGAGACTAGCGAGAACAATGAGCAGTTCTTC
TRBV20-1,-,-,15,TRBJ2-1,CSARPRVPIHNEQFF,TGCAGTGCTAGACCTCGGGTTCCAATACACAATGAGCAGTTCTTC
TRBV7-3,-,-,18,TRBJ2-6,CASSKSGHTPSGANVLTF,TGTGCCAGCAGCAAATCGGGACACACTCCCTCTGGGGCCAACGTCCTGACTTTC
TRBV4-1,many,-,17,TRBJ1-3,CASSQVPGALSGNTIYF,TGCGCCAGCAGCCAAGTACCAGGAGCGCTCTCTGGAAACACCATATATTTT
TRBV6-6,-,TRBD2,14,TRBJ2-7,CASSYGLAGHEQYF,TGTGCCAGCAGTTACGGCCTAGCGGGGCACGAGCAGTACTTC
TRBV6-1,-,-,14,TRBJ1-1,CASSDLGQNTEAFF,TGTGCCAGCAGTGACCTAGGACAGAACACTGAAGCTTTCTTT
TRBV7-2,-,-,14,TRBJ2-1,CASSFDGTFNEQFF,TGTGCCAGCAGCTTTGACGGGACTTTCAATGAGCAGTTCTTC
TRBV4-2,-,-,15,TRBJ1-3,CASSQDGVYGNTIYF,TGTGCCAGCAGCCAAGACGGGGTGTACGGAAACACCATATATTTT
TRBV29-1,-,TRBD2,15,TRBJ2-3,CSVDAGTSGTDTQYF,TGCAGCGTTGATGCCGGGACTAGCGGCACAGATACGCAGTATTTT
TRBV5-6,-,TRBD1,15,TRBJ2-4,CASSYRAGGSGVQYF,TGTGCCAGCAGCTACCGGGCAGGGGGAAGTGGGGTTCAGTACTTC
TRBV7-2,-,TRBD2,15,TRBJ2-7,CASSLESGSSYEQYF,TGTGCCAGCAGCTTAGAGAGCGGGAGTTCCTACGAGCAGTACTTC
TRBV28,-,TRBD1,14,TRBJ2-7,CATSQGQGIHEQYF,TGTGCCACGAGTCAGGGACAGGGGATTCACGAGCAGTACTTC
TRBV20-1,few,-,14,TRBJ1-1,CSATRQGGYTEAFF,TGCAGTGCTACTCGACAAGGGGGGTACACTGAAGCTTTCTTT
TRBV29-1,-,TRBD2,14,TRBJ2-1,CSARPGGRSHEQFF,TGCAGCGCAAGACCGGGAGGAAGGTCGCATGAGCAGTTCTTC
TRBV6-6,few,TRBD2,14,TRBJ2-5,CASRAAGGRETQYF,TGTGCCAGCAGAGCAGCGGGGGGGAGGGAGACCCAGTACTTC
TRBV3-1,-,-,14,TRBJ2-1,CASSHLLNGNEQFF,TGTGCCAGCAGCCACCTCTTAAATGGGAATGAGCAGTTCTTC
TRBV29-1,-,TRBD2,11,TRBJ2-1,CSVAGTREQFF,TGCAGCGTCGCCGGGACTAGAGAGCAGTTCTTC
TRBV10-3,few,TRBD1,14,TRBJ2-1,CAISEQGVTDEQFF,TGTGCCATCAGTGAACAGGGGGTTACGGATGAGCAGTTCTTC
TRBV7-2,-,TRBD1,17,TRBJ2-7,CASSQLLLGQGTYEQYF,TGTGCCAGCAGCCAACTTCTCTTGGGACAGGGAACCTACGAGCAGTACTTC
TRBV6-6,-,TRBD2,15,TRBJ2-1,CASRVAGEGYNEQFF,TGTGCCAGCAGGGTAGCGGGAGAGGGATACAATGAGCAGTTCTTC
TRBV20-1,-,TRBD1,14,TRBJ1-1,CSARDSRTGTEAFF,TGCAGTGCTAGAGACTCCAGGACAGGGACTGAAGCTTTCTTT
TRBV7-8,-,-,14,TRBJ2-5,CASSSWDFQETQYF,TGTGCCAGCAGCTCCTGGGACTTCCAAGAGACCCAGTACTTC
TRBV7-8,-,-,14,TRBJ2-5,CASSLVPSWETQYF,TGTGCCAGCAGCTTGGTACCCAGCTGGGAGACCCAGTACTTC